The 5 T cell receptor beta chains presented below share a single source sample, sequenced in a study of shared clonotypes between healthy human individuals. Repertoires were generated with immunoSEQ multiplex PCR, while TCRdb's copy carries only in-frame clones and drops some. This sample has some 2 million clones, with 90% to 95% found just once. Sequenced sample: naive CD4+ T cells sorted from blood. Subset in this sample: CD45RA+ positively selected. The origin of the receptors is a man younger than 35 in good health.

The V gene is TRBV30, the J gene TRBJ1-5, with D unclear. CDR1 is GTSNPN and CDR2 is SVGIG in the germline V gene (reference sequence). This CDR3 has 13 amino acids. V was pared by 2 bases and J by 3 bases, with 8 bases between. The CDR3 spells CAWSKGNNQPQHF. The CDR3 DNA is TGTGCCTGGAGTAAGGGAAACAATCAGCCCCAGCATTTT.

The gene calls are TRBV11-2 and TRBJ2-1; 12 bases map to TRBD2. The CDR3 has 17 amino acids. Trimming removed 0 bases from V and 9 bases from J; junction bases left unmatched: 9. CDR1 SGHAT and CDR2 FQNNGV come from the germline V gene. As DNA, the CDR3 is TGTGCCAGCAGCTTAGATCGGGCTAGCGGGGGGGCATTTGAGCAGTTCTTC. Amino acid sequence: CASSLDRASGGAFEQFF.

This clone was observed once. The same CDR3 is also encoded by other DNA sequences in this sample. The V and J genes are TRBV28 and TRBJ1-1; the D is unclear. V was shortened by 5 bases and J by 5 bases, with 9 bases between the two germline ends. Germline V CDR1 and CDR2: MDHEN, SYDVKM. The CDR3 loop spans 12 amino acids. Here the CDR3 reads CASSPRSTEAFF. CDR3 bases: TGTGCCAGCAGTCCCCGTTCTACTGAAGCTTTCTTT.

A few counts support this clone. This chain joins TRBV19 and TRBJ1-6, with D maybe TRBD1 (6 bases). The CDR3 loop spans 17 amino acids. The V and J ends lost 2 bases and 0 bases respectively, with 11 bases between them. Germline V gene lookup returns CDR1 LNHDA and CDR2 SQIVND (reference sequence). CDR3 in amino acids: CASSIWGQSSYNSPLHF. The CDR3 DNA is TGTGCCAGTAGTATATGGGGACAAAGCTCCTATAATTCACCCCTCCACTTT. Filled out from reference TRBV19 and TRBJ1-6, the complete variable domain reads DGGITQSPKYLFRKEGQNVTLSCEQNLNHDAMYWYRQDPGQGLRLIYYSQIVNDFQKGDIAEGYSVSREKKESFPLTVTSAQKNPTAFYLCASSIWGQSSYNSPLHFGNGTRLTVT.

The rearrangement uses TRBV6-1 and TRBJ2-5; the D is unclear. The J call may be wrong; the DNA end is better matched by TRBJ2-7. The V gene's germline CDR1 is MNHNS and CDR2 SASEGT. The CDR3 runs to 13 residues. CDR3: CASSEAGPHEQYF. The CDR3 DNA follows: TGTGCCAGCAGTGAAGCAGGGCCCCACGAGCAGTACTTC.